Included here is one T cell receptor (beta chain) sequence, with context. The data originate from a study of blood T cell repertoires in COVID-19. Whole-study context: Samples of COVID-19 (acute and convalescent) were obtained from the United States, Italy and Spain. The analysed material was cDNA or gDNA that came from T cells, B-cell-depleted T cells, or PBMCs.

This CDR3 comprises 15 residues. Trimming removed 5 bases from V and 5 bases from J; junction bases left unmatched: 9. Germline values: CDR1 SGHRS, CDR2 YFSETQ. The study assigned cohorts using participant-reported clinical history. Two consecutive negative NP/OP PCR tests, clearance, or resolved symptoms defined Cohort 3 recovery. Sequencing used immunoSEQ multiplex PCR; TCRdb keeps in-frame clones, though not all of them. The table includes 200,000 to 250,000 clones, 82% detected once. The rearrangement joins TRBV5-1 to TRBJ2-5, with 10 bases aligning to TRBD1. The specimen was PBMCs or T cells enriched from blood (not recorded which). The source is a woman aged 60 to 75 who had recovered from COVID-19. The CDR3 DNA reads as TGCGCCAGCAGTCCAAGACAGGGGGCGAGGGAGACCCAGTACTTC. Translating gives CASSPRQGARETQYF.